These T cell receptor beta chains were read from a single sample in a study of response to subunit inactivated influenza vaccine. TCRdb passed the RT-PCR reads through MiXCR, listing each CDR3 protein once. The repertoire includes 750,000 to 850,000 distinct CDR3 sequences, under 20% of them detected once, and about a tenth sits in the top ten. Source: PBMCs from blood, taken around 5 days after vaccination. These TCRs come from a man over 45 who received an inactivated influenza vaccine. The CDR3 runs from the conserved cysteine through the conserved F or W.

v_gene | CDR3aa
TRBV20-1 | CSARSQGTYNSPLHF
TRBV4-2 | CASSQDYTFTGELFF
TRBV29-1 | CSVEEGSGGLQPQHF
TRBV6-2/TRBV6-3 | CASSYRRGISYEQYF
TRBV30 | CAWSMGQGGNQPQHF
TRBV14 | CASSQSGTGVRYNEQFF
TRBV5-1 | CASSRGGWIEQYF
TRBV10-3 | CAISPYGGNSPLHF
TRBV20-1 | CSAEIAGGRYNEQFF
TRBV10-3 | CAISESGLAGYNEQFF
TRBV28 | CASSSVSTQYF
TRBV6-2/TRBV6-3 | CASSYSSRGRGDEQFF